These 26 T cell receptor beta chains share one sample of origin, sequenced in a study of response to subunit inactivated influenza vaccine. One entry per CDR3 protein, called by TCRdb with MiXCR from the RT-PCR reads. The sample includes around 750,000 distinct CDR3 sequences, 21% of them seen just once. Material: PBMCs from blood, obtained roughly 5 days after vaccination. The receptors derive from a man aged 50 to 60 who received an inactivated influenza vaccine.

In its sample, this clonotype was seen many times. This chain connects TRBV5-1 to TRBJ2-7, with 9 positions matching TRBD2. The germline CDR1 and CDR2 sequences are SGHRS and YFSETQ. V was clipped by 0 bases and J by 1 base; unmatched bases: 8. This CDR3 is 17 amino acids long. CDR3 in amino acids: CASSLGSGSTFSYEQYF. DNA of the CDR3: TGCGCCAGCAGCTTGGGTAGCGGGAGTACTTTTTCCTACGAGCAGTACTTC.

CDR3 residues: CASSSQPSGSNEQFF. The CDR3 DNA sequence: TGTGCCAGCAGCTCCCAGCCTAGCGGGAGCAATGAGCAGTTCTTC. This chain links TRBV7-3 with TRBJ2-1, with 10 bases aligning to TRBD2. V shed 4 bases, J shed 6 bases, and the junction held 6 bases outside the gene matches. Germline assignment: CDR1 SGHTA and CDR2 FQGTGA. The CDR3 consists of 15 residues.

Only a few counts were recorded for this clonotype. This chain uses TRBV11-2 with TRBJ2-3; 12 bases match TRBD1. V was pared by 2 bases and J by 5 bases, with 11 bases of the junction left unmatched. The CDR3 length is 18 residues. CDR1 and CDR2 from the germline V gene are SGHAT and FQNNGV. CDR3 bases: TGTGCCAGCAGCTTATCCCGGGACAGGGGGCAGTTGGGAGATACGCAGTATTTT. Amino acids: CASSLSRDRGQLGDTQYF.

V usage is TRBV5-1 and J usage is TRBJ1-3; no clear D gene. The CDR3 is 17 residues long. Trimming removed 0 bases from V and 0 bases from J, with 13 bases in between. Germline-derived CDR1 and CDR2 are SGHRS and YFSETQ. The CDR3 reads CASSLGTSYSSGNTIYF. DNA of the CDR3: TGCGCCAGCAGCTTGGGCACCTCCTACAGCTCTGGAAACACCATATATTTT.

The table lists this clonotype with a few counts. The chain couples TRBV27 to TRBJ1-1; tentative D call: TRBD1 (5 bases). This CDR3 has 15 residues. V lost 1 base, J lost 4 bases, and 13 bases lay in between. CDR1 MNHEY and CDR2 SMNVEV come from the germline V gene (reference sequence). The CDR3: CASSLWAGQSTEAFF. The CDR3 DNA is TGTGCCAGCAGTTTATGGGCAGGGCAGAGCACTGAAGCTTTCTTT.

V gene TRBV18 combines with J gene TRBJ1-1; D may be TRBD1 (5 bases). Germline-derived CDR1 and CDR2 are KGHSH and LQKENI. The length of the CDR3 is 14 residues. Deletions cut 3 bases from V and 6 bases from J, with 14 bases between. CDR3 bases: TGTGCCAGCTCACCCAATGGGGGGGTCCCTGAAGCTTTCTTT. Encoded protein: CASSPNGGVPEAFF.

This rearrangement joins TRBV12-3 or TRBV12-4 to TRBJ1-5; TRBD1 matches 9 bases. This CDR3 is built from 16 residues. The V segment lost 4 bases and the J segment 3 bases; nucleotides outside the gene matches: 7. CDR3: CASSSTGQGNNQPQHF. In nucleotides, the CDR3 is TGTGCCAGCAGTTCCACGGGACAGGGAAACAATCAGCCCCAGCATTTT.

This chain connects TRBV12-3 or TRBV12-4 to TRBJ2-3; 8 positions match TRBD1. The V gene end was trimmed by 6 bases and the J gene end by 4 bases; junction bases not matched to a gene: 9. The CDR3 spans 15 residues. The CDR3 here is CASRERTGPPDTQYF. CDR3 DNA: TGTGCCAGCAGAGAGAGGACAGGGCCCCCAGATACGCAGTATTTT.

This clonotype was picked up a small number of times. The rearrangement links TRBV5-1 to TRBJ2-1, with D maybe TRBD2 (5 bases). Deletions cut 4 bases from V and 4 bases from J, with 24 bases between. This CDR3 is built from 18 residues. Germline assignment: CDR1 SGHRS and CDR2 YFSETQ. CDR3 residues: CASSREALGRVVYNEQFF. CDR3 coding DNA: TGCGCCAGCAGCCGTGAGGCCCTTGGGCGGGTAGTATACAATGAGCAGTTCTTC.

This clonotype appeared a single time. This CDR3 reads CASSPGSGSSYEQYF. The CDR3 nucleotides read TGTGCCAGCAGCCCGGGCTCCGGGTCCTCCTACGAGCAGTACTTC. V gene TRBV5-6 combines with J gene TRBJ2-7; D remains unclear. The CDR3 has 15 amino acids. V was pared by 4 bases and J by 0 bases, with 14 bases between. CDR1 is SGHDT, CDR2 YYEEEE, per germline.

The table lists this clonotype with a few counts. The chain recombines TRBV28 with TRBJ2-1; 10 positions match TRBD2. Per the germline V gene, CDR1 is MDHEN and CDR2 is SYDVKM. The CDR3 runs to 16 residues. Losses at the gene ends were 6 bases for V and 9 bases for J; bases not matched to a gene: 14. This CDR3 reads CASSQGGASGGLEQFF. The CDR3 nucleotides read TGTGCCAGCAGCCAAGGCGGGGCTAGCGGGGGCCTTGAGCAGTTCTTC.

This clonotype was picked up a small number of times. The chain combines TRBV20-1 with TRBJ2-7, with D unresolved. The CDR3 contains 12 residues. Germline CDR1 DFQATT, CDR2 SNEGSKA (reference sequence). Trimming took off 0 bases at V and 3 bases at J, with 6 bases between the two ends. In DNA, the CDR3 is TGCAGTGCTAGAGATCTAAACTACGAGCAGTACTTC. Encoded protein: CSARDLNYEQYF.

This clonotype has just a few counts. This sequence joins TRBV20-1 and TRBJ2-1, with TRBD2 matching over 7 bases. The V gene's germline CDR1 is DFQATT and CDR2 SNEGSKA (reference sequence). Germline trimming cut 8 bases from V and 2 bases from J; bases unmatched to any gene: 6. The CDR3 contains 13 residues. CDR3 loop: CSIRGRAYNEQFF. The CDR3, as DNA: TGCAGTATTCGAGGGAGGGCCTACAATGAGCAGTTCTTC.

This chain links TRBV6-1 with TRBJ2-7; 8 positions match TRBD2. Germline-derived CDR1 and CDR2 are MNHNS and SASEGT. CDR3 length equals 15 residues. The ends lost 8 bases at V and 2 bases at J; junction bases unmatched: 11. The DNA of the CDR3 is TGTGCCAGCTCCGAAGCCGGCGGGGGGCCCTACGAGCAGTACTTC. Its protein product is CASSEAGGGPYEQYF.

The V and J genes are TRBV6-2 or TRBV6-3 and TRBJ2-2, with D hard to call. This CDR3 has 15 amino acids. CDR1 MNHEY and CDR2 SVGEGT come from the germline V gene. The V end was cut by 2 bases, the J end by 0 bases, with 7 bases between. The CDR3 bases are TGTGCCAGCAGTTACCGGCAGGCGAACACCGGGGAGCTGTTTTTT. As protein: CASSYRQANTGELFF.

The chain recombines TRBV4-1 with TRBJ2-7; D is ambiguous. Trimming left V 1 base short and J 7 bases short, with 20 bases between. The CDR3 spans 16 residues. CDR1 is MGHRA, CDR2 YSYEKL, per germline. The CDR3 DNA reads TGCGCCAGCAGCCAAGTCATCAGTCAAGCCTCCTTGGAGCAGTACTTC. Its translation is CASSQVISQASLEQYF.

The J gene is TRBJ2-7, the V gene TRBV7-8; TRBD2 matches 7 bases. CDR3 length: 14 residues. Germline-derived CDR1 and CDR2 are SGHVS and FQNEAQ. With 5 bases clipped from V and 0 bases from J, the junction kept 4 bases outside the gene matches. The chain's CDR3 is CASSVTSVSYEQYF. In nucleotides, the CDR3 is TGTGCCAGCAGCGTCACTAGCGTCTCCTACGAGCAGTACTTC.

This clonotype was detected ten times or more. This chain uses TRBV20-1 with TRBJ1-4; 8 bases fit TRBD1. The J segment lost 8 bases and the V segment lost 3 bases, leaving 8 bases of the junction unmatched. Germline V gene lookup returns CDR1 DFQATT and CDR2 SNEGSKA (reference sequence). This CDR3 has 14 amino acids. CDR3 region: CSARPTGDGEKLFF. The CDR3 DNA sequence: TGCAGTGCTAGGCCGACAGGGGATGGGGAAAAACTGTTTTTT.

CDR3 protein: CASSKLAGEGYTQYF. The CDR3 nucleotides are TGTGCCAGCAGCAAACTAGCGGGAGAGGGGTATACGCAGTATTTT. This chain joins TRBV7-9 and TRBJ2-3; 11 nucleotides agree with TRBD2. The CDR3 spans 15 residues. CDR1 and CDR2 (germline): SEHNR, FQNEAQ (reference sequence). Losses at the gene ends were 5 bases for V and 7 bases for J; bases not matched to a gene: 8.

The V and J genes are TRBV28 and TRBJ2-5, with 7 bases lining up with TRBD1. CDR3 size: 16 residues. Unmatched junction bases numbered 11, after V lost 3 bases and J lost 4 bases. CDR1 is MDHEN, CDR2 SYDVKM, per germline. The CDR3 DNA is TGTGCCAGCAGTTTGGGACATCGGGACAGTAGAGAGACCCAGTACTTC. This gives the protein CASSLGHRDSRETQYF.

This clonotype has a count of ten or more. The CDR3 protein is CSASVPTGGHQPQHF. The CDR3 DNA is TGCAGTGCTTCCGTACCAACAGGGGGCCATCAGCCCCAGCATTTT. The V call is TRBV20-1, the J call TRBJ1-5; 9 positions match TRBD1. Germline V CDR1 and CDR2: DFQATT, SNEGSKA (reference sequence). This CDR3 has 15 amino acids. V trimming: 5 bases; J trimming: 5 bases; junction bases outside the gene matches: 10.

The chain combines TRBV7-2 with TRBJ2-2; D is unresolved. Germline V gene sequence: CDR1 SGHTA, CDR2 FQGNSA. The CDR3 runs to 11 residues. V lost 2 bases and J 9 bases, leaving 4 bases between the germline ends. The CDR3 region has the DNA TGTGCCAGCAGCTTAAGCTGGGAGCTGTTTTTT. Encoded protein: CASSLSWELFF.

The rearrangement links TRBV7-9 to TRBJ2-3; D may be TRBD1 (6 bases). This CDR3 has 14 residues. V lost 5 bases to trimming and J lost 6 bases, with 15 bases between them. Germline CDR1 reads SEHNR; CDR2 reads FQNEAQ (reference sequence). Written as DNA, the CDR3 is TGTGCCAGCAGCCTGGGGGCGAGACTTGATACGCAGTATTTT. Protein product: CASSLGARLDTQYF.

This chain joins TRBV18 and TRBJ2-7; 13 positions match TRBD2. The CDR3 covers 19 residues. The trim removed 6 bases at V and 2 bases at J, leaving 16 bases unmatched. CDR1 is KGHSH, CDR2 LQKENI, per germline. This chain's CDR3 is CASSLGTSGIPVQPYEQYF. The CDR3 nucleotides read TGTGCCAGCTCGCTTGGGACTAGCGGGATCCCCGTCCAGCCCTACGAGCAGTACTTC.

The chain carries TRBV6-1 and TRBJ2-7, with TRBD2 identical over 10 bases. The junction had 5 bases not matched to a gene; V was cut back by 7 bases and J by 2 bases. Germline CDR1 reads MNHNS; CDR2 reads SASEGT. The CDR3 is made up of 14 amino acids. The CDR3 here is CASTRAGGAYEQYF. As DNA, the CDR3 is TGTGCCAGCACCCGAGCGGGAGGGGCCTACGAGCAGTACTTC.

This clonotype has just a few counts. The chain uses TRBV27 and TRBJ2-5; 8 bases map to TRBD1. Trimming at V came to 5 bases and at J to 4 bases, leaving 9 bases not matched to a gene. Germline V gene data show CDR1 as MNHEY and CDR2 as SMNVEV (reference sequence). CDR3 length: 15 residues. CDR3 DNA: TGTGCCAGCAGTATAGGAGCAGGGGGCGGAGAGACCCAGTACTTC. Its protein product is CASSIGAGGGETQYF.